Each of the 22 T cell receptor beta chains below was sequenced from the same sample in a study of shared clonotypes between healthy human individuals. Produced via immunoSEQ multiplex PCR; TCRdb's table is partial and in-frame only. Seen here are about half a million clones, approximately 84% observed once, and the top ten hold roughly an eighth. Sequencing was performed on PBMCs. The source is a woman between 40 and 55 years old in good health. Some clones in this sample may be carry-over from other donors' samples.

This clone came up a few times. The gene calls are TRBV6-1 and TRBJ2-1; the match to TRBD1 covers 10 bases. This CDR3 contains 15 residues. The V gene's germline CDR1 is MNHNS and CDR2 SASEGT. V dropped 4 bases and J dropped 3; count of bases not matched to a gene: 3. CDR3 DNA: TGTGCCAGCAGTGTAAGGACAGGGGGCTACAATGAGCAGTTCTTC. Its protein product is CASSVRTGGYNEQFF.

This clone came up once. This chain connects TRBV7-9 to TRBJ2-7; a weak D match, TRBD2 (6 bases). Per germline, CDR1 SEHNR and CDR2 FQNEAQ (reference sequence). V lost 4 bases, J lost 4 bases, and 8 bases lay in between. This CDR3 is built from 12 residues. The CDR3 here is CASSSGTYEQYF. CDR3 DNA sequence: TGTGCCAGCAGCTCTGGGACTTACGAGCAGTACTTC.

The J gene is TRBJ2-1, the V gene TRBV11-2, with TRBD2 matching over 9 bases. Germline V gene sequence: CDR1 SGHAT, CDR2 FQNNGV. V lost 5 bases to trimming and J lost 6 bases; unmatched junction nucleotides: 11. The CDR3 spans 16 residues. The CDR3 here is CASSRLAGAFSNEQFF. The CDR3 DNA reads TGTGCCAGCAGCAGATTAGCGGGAGCCTTCTCCAATGAGCAGTTCTTC.

A note on this clone: A much larger clone differs by one base, so this may be a read error. The sample has other DNA sequences that encode this CDR3 too. This chain joins TRBV5-8 and TRBJ1-2; a weak D match, TRBD1 (6 bases). The CDR3 is made up of 16 amino acids. Germline V CDR1 and CDR2: SGHTS, YDEGEE. V was pared by 5 bases and J by 8 bases, with 25 bases between. In nucleotides, the CDR3 is TGTGCCAGCAGTTTTTCTGGACAGAGCCGAAAGGGAGGCTACACCTTC. It translates to CASSFSGQSRKGGYTF.

This clone was detected a few times. This chain joins TRBV27 and TRBJ1-4; D not certain. The V end was cut by 4 bases, the J end by 5 bases, with 14 bases between. Germline V gives CDR1 MNHEY, CDR2 SMNVEV (reference sequence). CDR3 size: 15 residues. CDR3: CASSSRLLGNEKLFF. DNA for the CDR3: TGTGCCAGCAGTTCGAGGCTTTTGGGGAATGAAAAACTGTTTTTT.

A note on this clone: Given a far larger clone just one base away, this is likely a sequencing read error. The rearrangement links TRBV6-6 to TRBJ1-1; D not certain. Germline V gene sequence: CDR1 MNHNY, CDR2 SVGAGI (reference sequence). V gave up 5 bases and J gave up 1 base, with 8 bases separating them. There are 13 residues in the CDR3. DNA for the CDR3: TGTGCCAGCAGTCCCCCAGAGAACACTGAAGCTTTCTTT. Encoded protein: CASSPPENTEAFF.

The chain employs TRBV5-1 and TRBJ2-3, with TRBD2 identical over 8 bases. Germline CDR1 reads SGHRS; CDR2 reads YFSETQ. J gave up 1 base and V 0 bases, and 7 bases lay outside the gene matches. The CDR3 is 17 amino acids. The CDR3 coding sequence is TGCGCCAGCAGCTTGGTCTCCGGGACTAGTGGCACAGATACGCAGTATTTT. Translated, it gives CASSLVSGTSGTDTQYF.

The CDR3 loop is CASSYSGLAGDEQYF. The CDR3 DNA follows: TGTGCCAGCAGTTACTCGGGACTAGCGGGAGACGAGCAGTACTTC. J is TRBJ2-7 and V is TRBV6-5, with TRBD2 matching over 14 bases. V was pared by 0 bases and J by 5 bases, with 0 bases of the junction left unmatched. This CDR3 has 15 residues. Germline V CDR1 and CDR2: MNHEY, SVGAGI.

Of note for this clone: It differs at one base from a far larger clone, so likely a read error. The chain couples TRBV5-4 to TRBJ1-1, with a weak D call TRBD1 (5 bases). Germline V gives CDR1 SGHNT, CDR2 YYREEE (reference sequence). There are 13 residues in the CDR3. Trimming removed 1 base at V and 6 bases at J, with 10 bases between. The CDR3 region is CASSLRGRPEAFF. The CDR3 DNA is TGTGCCAGCAGCTTGAGGGGTCGCCCTGAAGCTTTCTTT.

The chain joins TRBV28 to TRBJ1-5; TRBD1 is a possible D gene (5 bases). The germline V and J ends were trimmed by 2 bases and 1 base, with 9 bases remaining between them. Germline CDR1 MDHEN, CDR2 SYDVKM. This CDR3 has 15 amino acids. CDR3 sequence (DNA): TGTGCCAGCAGTTTAAGGGGCCGCAGCAATCAGCCCCAGCATTTT. Protein product: CASSLRGRSNQPQHF. The entire variable domain, with the rest obtained from reference TRBV28 and TRBJ1-5, is as follows: DVKVTQSSRYLVKRTGEKVFLECVQDMDHENMFWYRQDPGLGLRLIYFSYDVKMKEKGDIPEGYSVSREKKERFSLILESASTNQTSMYLCASSLRGRSNQPQHFGDGTRLSIL.

This clone was observed once. A far larger clone is only one base removed, so a read error is likely. This sample includes further DNA sequences coding for the same CDR3. This chain joins TRBV19 and TRBJ1-4; no reliable D call. Trimming took 1 base from V and 11 from J, leaving 14 bases between them. In germline, CDR1 is LNHDA, CDR2 SQIVND (reference sequence). The CDR3 has 14 residues. The CDR3, as DNA: TGTGCCAGTAGTATAGGGGTTTCTGAAGAGAAACTGTTTTTT. Protein sequence: CASSIGVSEEKLFF.

The rearrangement joins TRBV5-6 to TRBJ2-2; TRBD1 is a possible D gene (6 bases). CDR3 length equals 16 residues. The V end lost 4 bases, the J end lost 1 base, and 14 bases lay between the germline ends. Germline V gene sequence: CDR1 SGHDT, CDR2 YYEEEE. CDR3 bases: TGTGCCAGCAGCCTCCCCGGGACAAGGAACACCGGGGAGCTGTTTTTT. It is translated as CASSLPGTRNTGELFF. Based on the CDR3 plus reference TRBV5-6 and TRBJ2-2, the full variable domain is DAGVTQSPTHLIKTRGQQVTLRCSPKSGHDTVSWYQQALGQGPQFIFQYYEEEERQRGNFPDRFSGHQFPNYSSELNVNALLLGDSALYLCASSLPGTRNTGELFFGEGSRLTVL.

The table lists this clone with a few counts. The genes are TRBV28 and TRBJ1-5; D is undetermined. Trimming took 6 bases from V and 7 from J, leaving 10 bases between them. This CDR3 is built from 12 residues. Germline V gene data show CDR1 as MDHEN and CDR2 as SYDVKM. The CDR3 nucleotides read TGTGCCAGCAGCCGGTTGGCGCAGCCCCAGCATTTT. The encoded protein is CASSRLAQPQHF.

As for this clone: A far larger clone lies a single base away; this is likely a read error. This sample also contains other DNA sequences that code for the same CDR3. As DNA, the CDR3 is TGTGCCAGCAGCCCCCCCGGTGCTAACTATGGCTACACCTTC. Its protein is CASSPPGANYGYTF. This chain joins TRBV7-6 and TRBJ1-2; D is unclear. V gave up 5 bases and J gave up 0 bases, with 10 bases separating them. Germline CDR1 is SGHVS and CDR2 is FNYEAQ. This CDR3 contains 14 residues.

The chain employs TRBV18 and TRBJ1-3; D is undetermined. V lost 2 bases and J 1 base, leaving 6 bases between the germline ends. There are 14 residues in the CDR3. Germline loops: CDR1 KGHSH, CDR2 LQKENI. The CDR3 DNA reads TGTGCCAGCTCACCAGGCAGGTCTGGAAACACCATATATTTT. Its translation is CASSPGRSGNTIYF. Full variable domain (missing parts from reference TRBV18 and TRBJ1-3): NAGVMQNPRHLVRRRGQEARLRCSPMKGHSHVYWYRQLPEEGLKFMVYLQKENIIDESGMPKERFSAEFPKEGPSILRIQQVVRGDSAAYFCASSPGRSGNTIYFGEGSWLTVV.

This clone has a single count. The rearrangement joins TRBV25-1 to TRBJ1-1; a possible D gene is TRBD1 (6 bases). Germline V gene sequence: CDR1 MGHDK, CDR2 SYGVNS. CDR3 length equals 12 residues. V gave up 6 bases and J gave up 6 bases, with 11 bases separating them. In DNA, the CDR3 is TGTGCCAGCAGGCAGGGGTTGGCTGAAGCTTTCTTT. Its protein product is CASRQGLAEAFF.

This rearrangement joins TRBV5-4 to TRBJ2-7; D possibly corresponds to TRBD1 (6 bases). The CDR3 loop spans 14 amino acids. Looked up from germline, CDR1 is SGHNT and CDR2 is YYREEE (reference sequence). Between the trimmed V and J ends, which lost 2 bases and 2 bases, there was a span of 11 bases. This CDR3 reads CASSLRQDPYEQYF. The DNA of the CDR3 is TGTGCCAGCAGCTTACGACAGGACCCCTACGAGCAGTACTTC.

The V and J genes are TRBV7-9 and TRBJ2-5, with D perhaps matching TRBD2 (5 bases). The J call is in doubt because the DNA end fits TRBJ2-7 better. The germline V gene encodes CDR1 SEHNR and CDR2 FQNEAQ (reference sequence). The CDR3 runs to 13 residues. In DNA form, the CDR3 reads TGTGCCAGCAGCACGCAACTAGACGGCGAGCAGTACTTC. The encoded protein is CASSTQLDGEQYF.

The chain carries TRBV28 and TRBJ2-3, with TRBD1 matching over 11 bases. The germline V gene has CDR1 MDHEN and CDR2 SYDVKM. The junction had 11 bases not matched to a gene; V was cut back by 2 bases and J by 4 bases. The CDR3 spans 18 residues. DNA of the CDR3: TGTGCCAGCAGTTTACTGGGGACAGGGGGGTTCCATCCAGATACGCAGTATTTT. Its protein product is CASSLLGTGGFHPDTQYF.

In this sample, this clone turned up once. A read error is possible here, since a much larger clone lies one base away. The chain is built from TRBV15 and TRBJ2-1; D is unresolved. Per germline, CDR1 LNHNV and CDR2 YYDKDF (reference sequence). The CDR3 totals 12 residues. The CDR3 coding sequence is TGTGCCACCAGCAACGGATACAATGAGCAGCTCTTC. The encoded protein is CATSNGYNEQLF.

This clone was seen more than once but under ten times. The chain recombines TRBV10-2 with TRBJ2-7, with 7 positions matching TRBD1. Germline CDR1 reads WSHSY; CDR2 reads SAAADI. The CDR3 runs to 11 residues. With V trimmed by 9 bases and J by 10 bases, 9 bases remained unmatched. The CDR3 DNA sequence: TGCGCCAGTACAGGGGCCCGGGAACAGTACTTC. It yields the protein CASTGAREQYF.

As concerns this clone: A far larger clone is a single base away, which makes a read error likely. The gene calls are TRBV18 and TRBJ1-1; no definite D call. Deletions cut 6 bases from V and 3 bases from J, with 11 bases between. The CDR3 has 13 amino acids. Germline V CDR1 and CDR2: KGHSH, LQKENI. In DNA form, the CDR3 reads TGTGCCAGCTCCACCCAGGATTACACTGAAGCTTTCTTT. Its translation is CASSTQDYTEAFF.